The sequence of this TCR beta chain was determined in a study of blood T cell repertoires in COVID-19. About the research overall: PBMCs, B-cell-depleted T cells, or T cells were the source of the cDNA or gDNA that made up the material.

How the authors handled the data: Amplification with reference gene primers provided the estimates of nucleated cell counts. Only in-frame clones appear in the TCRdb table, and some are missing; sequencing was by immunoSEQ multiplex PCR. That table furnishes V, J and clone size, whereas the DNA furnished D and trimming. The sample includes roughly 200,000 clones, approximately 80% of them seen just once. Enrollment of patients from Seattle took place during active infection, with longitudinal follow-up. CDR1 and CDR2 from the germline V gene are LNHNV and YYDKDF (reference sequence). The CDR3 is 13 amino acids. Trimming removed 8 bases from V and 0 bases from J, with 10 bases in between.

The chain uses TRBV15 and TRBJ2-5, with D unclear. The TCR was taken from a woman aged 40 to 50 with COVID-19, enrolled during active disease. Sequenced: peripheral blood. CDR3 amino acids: CATAMRYQETQYF. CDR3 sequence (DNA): TGTGCCACCGCGATGCGGTACCAAGAGACCCAGTACTTC.